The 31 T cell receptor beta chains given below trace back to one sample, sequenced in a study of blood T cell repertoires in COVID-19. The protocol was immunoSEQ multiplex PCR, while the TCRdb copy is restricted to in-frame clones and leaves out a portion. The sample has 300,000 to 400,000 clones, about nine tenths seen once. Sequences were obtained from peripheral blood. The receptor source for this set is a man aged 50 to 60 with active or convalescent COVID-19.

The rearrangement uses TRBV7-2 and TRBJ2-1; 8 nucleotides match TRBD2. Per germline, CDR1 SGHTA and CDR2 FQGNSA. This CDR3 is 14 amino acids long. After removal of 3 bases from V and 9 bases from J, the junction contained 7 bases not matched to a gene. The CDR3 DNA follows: TGTGCCAGCAGCTTCAGCGGGGGACGTTTTGAGCAGTTCTTC. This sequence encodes CASSFSGGRFEQFF.

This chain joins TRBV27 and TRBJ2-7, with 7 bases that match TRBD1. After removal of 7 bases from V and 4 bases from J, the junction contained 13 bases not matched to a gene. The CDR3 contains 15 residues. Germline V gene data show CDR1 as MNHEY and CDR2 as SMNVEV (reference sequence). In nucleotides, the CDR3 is TGTGCCAGCAAAAGGGATGGGACAGCTATTTACGAGCAGTACTTC. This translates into CASKRDGTAIYEQYF.

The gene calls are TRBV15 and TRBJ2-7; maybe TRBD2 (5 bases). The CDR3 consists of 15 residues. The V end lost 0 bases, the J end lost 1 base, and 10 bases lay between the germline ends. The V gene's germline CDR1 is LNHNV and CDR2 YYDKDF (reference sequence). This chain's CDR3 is CATSRDIGDSYEQYF. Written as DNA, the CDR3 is TGTGCCACCAGCAGAGATATCGGGGATTCCTACGAGCAGTACTTC.

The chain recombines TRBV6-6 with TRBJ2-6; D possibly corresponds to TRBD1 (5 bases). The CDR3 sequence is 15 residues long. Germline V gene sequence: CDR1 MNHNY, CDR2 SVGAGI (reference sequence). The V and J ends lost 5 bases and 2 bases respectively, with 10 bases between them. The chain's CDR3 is CASSPGSPGANVLTF. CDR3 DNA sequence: TGTGCCAGCAGTCCAGGGTCCCCTGGGGCCAACGTCCTGACTTTC.

The DNA of the CDR3 is TGTGCCACCAGCAGAGATCGTGGAGACAGAGATAATTCACCCCTCCACTTT. It translates to CATSRDRGDRDNSPLHF. This chain links TRBV15 with TRBJ1-6; perhaps TRBD1 as D (5 bases). Germline V gene lookup returns CDR1 LNHNV and CDR2 YYDKDF (reference sequence). V dropped 0 bases and J dropped 5 bases, with 14 bases sitting between them. This CDR3 has 17 amino acids.

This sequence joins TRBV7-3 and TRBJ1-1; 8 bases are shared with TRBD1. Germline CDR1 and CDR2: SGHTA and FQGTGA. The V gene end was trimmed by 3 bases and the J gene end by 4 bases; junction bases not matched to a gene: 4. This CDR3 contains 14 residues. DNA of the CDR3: TGTGCCAGCAGCTTCCAGGACAGGGCCACTGAAGCTTTCTTT. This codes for CASSFQDRATEAFF.

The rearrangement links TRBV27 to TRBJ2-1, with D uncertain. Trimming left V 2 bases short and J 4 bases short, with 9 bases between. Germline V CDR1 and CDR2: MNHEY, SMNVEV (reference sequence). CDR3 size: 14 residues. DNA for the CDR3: TGTGCCAGCAGTTTAGTGCCAGGTTACAATGAGCAGTTCTTC. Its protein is CASSLVPGYNEQFF.

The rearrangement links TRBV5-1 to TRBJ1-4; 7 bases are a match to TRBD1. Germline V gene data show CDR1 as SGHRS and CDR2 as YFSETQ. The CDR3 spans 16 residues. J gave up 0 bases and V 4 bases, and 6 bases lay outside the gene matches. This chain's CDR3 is CASSSDRASTNEKLFF. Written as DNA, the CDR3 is TGCGCCAGCAGCAGCGACAGGGCCTCAACTAATGAAAAACTGTTTTTT.

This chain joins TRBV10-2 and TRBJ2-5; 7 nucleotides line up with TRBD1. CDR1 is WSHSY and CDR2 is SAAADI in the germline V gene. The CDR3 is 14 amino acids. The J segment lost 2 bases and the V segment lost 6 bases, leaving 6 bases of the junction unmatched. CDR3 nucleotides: TGCGCCAGCAGAAAAGGGGGCCTACAAGAGACCCAGTACTTC. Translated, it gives CASRKGGLQETQYF.

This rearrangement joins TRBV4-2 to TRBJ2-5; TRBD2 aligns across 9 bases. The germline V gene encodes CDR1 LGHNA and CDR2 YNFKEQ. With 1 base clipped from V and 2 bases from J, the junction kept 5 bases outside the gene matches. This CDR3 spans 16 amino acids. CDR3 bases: TGTGCCAGCAGCCAAGGGTCTAGCGGGGAGCAAGAGACCCAGTACTTC. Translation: CASSQGSSGEQETQYF.

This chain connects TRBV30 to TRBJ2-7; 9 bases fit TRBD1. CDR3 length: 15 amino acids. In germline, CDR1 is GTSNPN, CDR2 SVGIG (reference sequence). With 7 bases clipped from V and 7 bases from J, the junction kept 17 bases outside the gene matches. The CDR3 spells CAYIKSGQGSREQYF. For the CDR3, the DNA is TGTGCCTATATAAAATCGGGACAGGGATCTAGGGAGCAGTACTTC.

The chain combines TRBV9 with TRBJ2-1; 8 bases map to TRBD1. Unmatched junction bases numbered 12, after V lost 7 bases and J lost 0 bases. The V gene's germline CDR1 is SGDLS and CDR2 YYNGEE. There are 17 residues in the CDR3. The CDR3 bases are TGTGCCAGCGAATACCTGGGACAGGACAGCTCCTACAATGAGCAGTTCTTC. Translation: CASEYLGQDSSYNEQFF.

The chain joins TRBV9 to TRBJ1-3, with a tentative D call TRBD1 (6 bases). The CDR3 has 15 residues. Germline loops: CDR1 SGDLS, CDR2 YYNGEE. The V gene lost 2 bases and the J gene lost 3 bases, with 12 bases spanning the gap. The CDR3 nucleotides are TGTGCCAGCAGCGTGTCAGGGGAATTTGGAAACACCATATATTTT. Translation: CASSVSGEFGNTIYF.

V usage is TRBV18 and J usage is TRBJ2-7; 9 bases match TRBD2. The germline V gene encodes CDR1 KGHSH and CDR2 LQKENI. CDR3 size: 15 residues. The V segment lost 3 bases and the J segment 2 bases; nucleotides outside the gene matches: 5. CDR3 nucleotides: TGTGCCAGCTCACCTGCTAGCGGGGCCACCTACGAGCAGTACTTC. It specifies CASSPASGATYEQYF.

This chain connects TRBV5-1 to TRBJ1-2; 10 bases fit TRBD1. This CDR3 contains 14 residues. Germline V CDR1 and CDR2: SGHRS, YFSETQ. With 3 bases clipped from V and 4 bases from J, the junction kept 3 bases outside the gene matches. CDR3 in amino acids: CASSSDRGGYGYTF. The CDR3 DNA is TGCGCCAGCAGCTCGGACAGGGGGGGCTATGGCTACACCTTC.

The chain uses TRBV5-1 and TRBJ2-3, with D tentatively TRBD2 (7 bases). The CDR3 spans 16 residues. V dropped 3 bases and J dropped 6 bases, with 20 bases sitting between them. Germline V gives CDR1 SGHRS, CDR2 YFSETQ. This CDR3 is CASSWGGGFLADTQYF. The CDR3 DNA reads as TGCGCCAGCAGCTGGGGAGGGGGTTTTTTGGCGGATACGCAGTATTTT.

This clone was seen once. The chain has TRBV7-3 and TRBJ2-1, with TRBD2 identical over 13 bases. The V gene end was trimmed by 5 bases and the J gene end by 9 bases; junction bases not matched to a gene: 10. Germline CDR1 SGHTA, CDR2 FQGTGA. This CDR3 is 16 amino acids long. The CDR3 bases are TGTGCCAGCAGCCCCGAGGGGGGACTAGCGGGAAGTGAGCAGTTCTTC. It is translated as CASSPEGGLAGSEQFF. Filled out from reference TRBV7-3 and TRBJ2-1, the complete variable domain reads GAGVSQTPSNKVTEKGKYVELRCDPISGHTALYWYRQSLGQGPEFLIYFQGTGAADDSGLPNDRFFAVRPEGSVSTLKIQRTERGDSAVYLCASSPEGGLAGSEQFFGPGTRLTVL.

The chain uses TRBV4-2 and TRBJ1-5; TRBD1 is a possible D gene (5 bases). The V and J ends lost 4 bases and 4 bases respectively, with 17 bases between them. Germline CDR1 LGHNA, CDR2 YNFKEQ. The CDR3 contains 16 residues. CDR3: CASSPTAGGDNQPQHF. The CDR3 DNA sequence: TGTGCCAGCAGCCCCACCGCGGGGGGAGATAATCAGCCCCAGCATTTT.

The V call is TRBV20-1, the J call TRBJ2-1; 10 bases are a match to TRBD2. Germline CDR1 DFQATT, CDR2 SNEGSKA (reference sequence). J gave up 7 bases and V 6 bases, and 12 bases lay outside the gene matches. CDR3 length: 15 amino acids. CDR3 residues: CSASEPSGSINEQFF. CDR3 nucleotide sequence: TGCAGTGCCAGTGAACCTAGCGGGAGCATAAATGAGCAGTTCTTC.

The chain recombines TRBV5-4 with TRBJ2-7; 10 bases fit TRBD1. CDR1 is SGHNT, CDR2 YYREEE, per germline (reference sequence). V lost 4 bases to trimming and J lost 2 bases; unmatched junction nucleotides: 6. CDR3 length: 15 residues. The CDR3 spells CASSGGTGVTYEQYF. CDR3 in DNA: TGTGCCAGCAGCGGGGGGACAGGGGTAACCTACGAGCAGTACTTC.

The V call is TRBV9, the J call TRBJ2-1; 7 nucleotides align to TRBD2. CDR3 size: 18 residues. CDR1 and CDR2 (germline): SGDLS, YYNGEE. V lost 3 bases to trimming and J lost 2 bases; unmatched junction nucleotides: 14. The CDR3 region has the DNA TGTGCCAGCAGCGCCCCATTTTTGGGCGGGGGACCCTACAATGAGCAGTTCTTC. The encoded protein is CASSAPFLGGGPYNEQFF.

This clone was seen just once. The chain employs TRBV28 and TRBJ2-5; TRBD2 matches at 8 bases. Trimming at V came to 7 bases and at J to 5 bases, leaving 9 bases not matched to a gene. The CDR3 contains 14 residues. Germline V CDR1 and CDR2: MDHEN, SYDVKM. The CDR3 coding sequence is TGTGCCAGCACACAGCGGGGGCCCCGGGAGACCCAGTACTTC. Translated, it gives CASTQRGPRETQYF.

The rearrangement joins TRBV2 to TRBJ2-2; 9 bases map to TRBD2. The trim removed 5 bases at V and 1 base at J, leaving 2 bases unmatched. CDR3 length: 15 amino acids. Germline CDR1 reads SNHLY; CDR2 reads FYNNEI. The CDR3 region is CASSKTSGNTGELFF. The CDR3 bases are TGTGCCAGCAGTAAGACTAGCGGGAACACCGGGGAGCTGTTTTTT.

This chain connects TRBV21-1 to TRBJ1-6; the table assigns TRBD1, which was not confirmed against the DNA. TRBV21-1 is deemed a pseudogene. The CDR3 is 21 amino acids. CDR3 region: CASSKWFQGQGPSSYNSPLHF. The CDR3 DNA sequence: TGTGCCAGCAGCAAATGGTTCCAGGGACAGGGGCCTTCCTCCTATAATTCACCCCTCCACTTT.

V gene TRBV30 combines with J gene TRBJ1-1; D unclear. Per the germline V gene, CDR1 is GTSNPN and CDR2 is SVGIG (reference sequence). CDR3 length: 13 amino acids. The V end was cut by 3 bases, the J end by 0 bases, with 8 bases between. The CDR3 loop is CAWREGVNTEAFF. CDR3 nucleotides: TGTGCCTGGAGAGAGGGAGTGAACACTGAAGCTTTCTTT.

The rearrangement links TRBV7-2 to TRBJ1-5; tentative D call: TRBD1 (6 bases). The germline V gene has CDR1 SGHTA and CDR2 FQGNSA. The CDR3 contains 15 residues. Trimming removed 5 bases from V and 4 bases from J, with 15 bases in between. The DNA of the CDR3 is TGTGCCAGCAGCGGAACAGGGAGAAGTAATCAGCCCCAGCATTTT. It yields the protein CASSGTGRSNQPQHF.

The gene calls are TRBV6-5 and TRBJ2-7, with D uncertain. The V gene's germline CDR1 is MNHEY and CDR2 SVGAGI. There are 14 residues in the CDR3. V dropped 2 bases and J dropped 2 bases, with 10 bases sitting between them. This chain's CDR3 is CASSYRRSAYEQYF. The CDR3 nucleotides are TGTGCCAGCAGTTACCGTCGAAGCGCCTACGAGCAGTACTTC.

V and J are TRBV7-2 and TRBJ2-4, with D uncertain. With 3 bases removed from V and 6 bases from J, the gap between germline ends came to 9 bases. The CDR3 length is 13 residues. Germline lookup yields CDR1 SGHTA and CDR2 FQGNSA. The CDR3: CASSFGHGNIQYF. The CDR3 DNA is TGTGCCAGCAGCTTTGGGCATGGAAACATTCAGTACTTC.

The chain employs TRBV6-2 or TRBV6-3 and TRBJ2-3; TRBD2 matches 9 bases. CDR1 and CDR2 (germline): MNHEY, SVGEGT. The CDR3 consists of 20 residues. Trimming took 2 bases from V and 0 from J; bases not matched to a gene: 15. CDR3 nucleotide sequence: TGTGCCAGCAGTTACCCGTCTAGTAGCGGGGGTTCTACTAGCACAGATACGCAGTATTTT. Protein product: CASSYPSSSGGSTSTDTQYF.

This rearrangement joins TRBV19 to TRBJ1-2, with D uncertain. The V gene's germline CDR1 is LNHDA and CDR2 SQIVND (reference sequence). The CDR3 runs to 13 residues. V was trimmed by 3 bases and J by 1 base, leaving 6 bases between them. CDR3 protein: CASSMSINYGYTF. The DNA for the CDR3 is TGTGCCAGTAGTATGTCCATTAACTATGGCTACACCTTC.

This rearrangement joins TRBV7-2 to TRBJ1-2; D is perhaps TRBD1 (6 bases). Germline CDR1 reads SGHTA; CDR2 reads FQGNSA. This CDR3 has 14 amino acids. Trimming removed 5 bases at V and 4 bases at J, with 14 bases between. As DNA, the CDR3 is TGTGCCAGCAGCCCACTGGGGGCGTTCTATGGCTACACCTTC. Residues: CASSPLGAFYGYTF.